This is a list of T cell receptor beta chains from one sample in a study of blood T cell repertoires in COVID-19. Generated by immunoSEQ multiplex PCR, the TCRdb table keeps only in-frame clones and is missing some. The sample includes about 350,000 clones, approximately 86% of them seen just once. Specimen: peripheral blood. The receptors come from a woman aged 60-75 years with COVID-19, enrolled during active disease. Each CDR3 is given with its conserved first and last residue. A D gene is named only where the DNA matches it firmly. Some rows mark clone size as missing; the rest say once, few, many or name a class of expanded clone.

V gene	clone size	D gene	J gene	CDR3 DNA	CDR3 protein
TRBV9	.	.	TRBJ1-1	TGTGCCAGCAGCGGCAGGGCAGGGCGCGCTGAAGCTTTCTTT	CASSGRAGRAEAFF
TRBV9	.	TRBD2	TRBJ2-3	TGTGCCAGCAGCGTAGCGGGGGGGACTAGCACAGATACGCAGTATTTT	CASSVAGGTSTDTQYF
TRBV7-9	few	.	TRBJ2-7	TGTGCCAGCAGCTCGACCTATAGCGGAGACTCCTACGAGCAGTACTTC	CASSSTYSGDSYEQYF
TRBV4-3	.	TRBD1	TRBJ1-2	TGCGCCAGCAGCCCCGGGACAGATAACTATGGCTACACCTTC	CASSPGTDNYGYTF
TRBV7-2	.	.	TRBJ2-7	TGTGCCAGCAGCTTTAACTCAGGGGGGAACTACGAGCAGTACTTC	CASSFNSGGNYEQYF
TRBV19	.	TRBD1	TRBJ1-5	TGTGCCAGTATAGGGGGACAGCCTGGGCATCAGCCCCAGCATTTT	CASIGGQPGHQPQHF
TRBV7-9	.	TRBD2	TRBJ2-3	TGTGCCAGCAGTTTAAGGGGACTAGCGGGGACAGCGCGCACAGATACGCAGTATTTT	CASSLRGLAGTARTDTQYF
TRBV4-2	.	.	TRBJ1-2	TGTGCCAGCAGCCAAGAAGGGGACAACCTGTACTATGGCTACACCTTC	CASSQEGDNLYYGYTF
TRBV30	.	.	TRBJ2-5	TGTGCCTGGAGTTTCGAGTTTCGAGAGACCCAGTACTTC	CAWSFEFRETQYF
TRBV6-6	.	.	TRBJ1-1	TGTGCCAGCAGTCAATCCCCCCAGGGTGGAGCTTTCTTT	CASSQSPQGGAFF
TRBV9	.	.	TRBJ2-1	TGTGCCAGCAGCGGAGAGCACCGAGCGCACAATGAGCAGTTCTTC	CASSGEHRAHNEQFF
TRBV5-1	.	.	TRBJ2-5	TGCGCCAGCAGCCCGGCCCTAGAAGGGACCCAGTACTTC	CASSPALEGTQYF
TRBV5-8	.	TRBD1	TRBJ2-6	TGTGCCAGCAGGCGGGACAGGGGATCGTCCTTCTCTGGGGCCAACGTCCTGACTTTC	CASRRDRGSSFSGANVLTF
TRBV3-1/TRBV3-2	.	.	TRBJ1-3	TGTGCCAGCAGCCAAGTCGGACAGTCTGGAAACACCATATATTTT	CASSQVGQSGNTIYF
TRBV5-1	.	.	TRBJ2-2	TGCGCCAGCAGGCACACAGGGGGGGACACCGGGGAGCTGTTTTTT	CASRHTGGDTGELFF
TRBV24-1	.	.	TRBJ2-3	TGTGCCACCAGTGATTTTGAAACAGGGATCCGGTATTTT	CATSDFETGIRYF
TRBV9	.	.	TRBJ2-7	TGTGCCAGCAGCGTAGCGGGTTCTGTCTCCTACGAGCAGTACTTC	CASSVAGSVSYEQYF
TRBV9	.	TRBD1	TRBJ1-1	TGTGCCAGCAGCGTAGTTCAGGGGGCGGAATTGGGGAGCACTGAAGCTTTCTTT	CASSVVQGAELGSTEAFF
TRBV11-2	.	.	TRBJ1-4	TGTGCCAGCAGCTCCCCCCTGGGAGGGGAAAAACTGTTTTTT	CASSSPLGGEKLFF
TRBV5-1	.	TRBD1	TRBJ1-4	TGCGCCAGCACCAGAAGACAGGGAATCGGAGAAAAACTGTTTTTT	CASTRRQGIGEKLFF
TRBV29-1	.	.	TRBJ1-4	TGCAGCGTTGCCTGGGAGGAATCCCCAAATGAAAAACTGTTTTTT	CSVAWEESPNEKLFF
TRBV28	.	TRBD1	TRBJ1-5	TGTGCCAGCAGTTTACCGGACAGGGCGGCTCAGCCCCAGCATTTT	CASSLPDRAAQPQHF
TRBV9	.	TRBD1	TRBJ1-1	TGTGCCAGCAGCGTCGGGACAGGGGGATCTATCGAAGCTTTCTTT	CASSVGTGGSIEAFF
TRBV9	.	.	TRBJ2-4	TGTGCCAGCAGCGTAGAAGACAGCAAAAACATTCAGTACTTC	CASSVEDSKNIQYF
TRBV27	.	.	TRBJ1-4	TGTGCCAGCAGTTTACTCGGGGTTTCTGAAAAACTGTTTTTT	CASSLLGVSEKLFF
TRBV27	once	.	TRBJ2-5	TGTGCCAGCAGTTTAAATTTAGACACAGAGACCCAGTACTTC	CASSLNLDTETQYF
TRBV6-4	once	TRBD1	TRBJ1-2	TGTGCCAGCAGCCTGGATTCTAGGACAGGGAGGAACGGCTACACCTTC	CASSLDSRTGRNGYTF
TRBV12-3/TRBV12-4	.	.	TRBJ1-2	TGTGCCAGCAGTTTAGTTTATAACTATGGCTACACCTTC	CASSLVYNYGYTF
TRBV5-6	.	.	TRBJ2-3	TGTGCCAGCAGCTTGGAGGGGAAGGGCACAGATACGCAGTATTTT	CASSLEGKGTDTQYF
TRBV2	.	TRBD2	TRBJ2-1	TGTGCCATCCGAGAGCGGGGGCCCTACAATGAGCAGTTCTTC	CAIRERGPYNEQFF
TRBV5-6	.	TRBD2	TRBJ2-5	TGTGCCAGCAGCCAGACGGGGCCTGGCGGGGGGAACCAAGAGACCCAGTACTTC	CASSQTGPGGGNQETQYF
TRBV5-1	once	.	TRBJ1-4	TGCGCCAGCAGCGAATGGCGGGGGGAGGGTGAAAAACTGTTTTTT	CASSEWRGEGEKLFF
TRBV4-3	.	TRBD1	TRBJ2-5	TGCGCCAGCAGCCAGGAACCGGGACAGCAAGAGACCCAGTACTTC	CASSQEPGQQETQYF
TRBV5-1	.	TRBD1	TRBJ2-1	TGCGCCAGCAGCCTACAAGGGACAGACAATGAGCAGTTCTTC	CASSLQGTDNEQFF
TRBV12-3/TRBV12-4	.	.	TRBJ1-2	TGTGCCAGCAGTTTAGGGACAGCCGATGGCTACACCTTC	CASSLGTADGYTF
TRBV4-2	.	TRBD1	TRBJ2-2	TGTGCCAGCAGCCCCGGACAGGGGAGGTTCGGCGGGGAGCTGTTTTTT	CASSPGQGRFGGELFF
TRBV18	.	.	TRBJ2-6	TGTGCCAGCTCACCTCAGTCTGGGGCCAACGTCCTGACTTTC	CASSPQSGANVLTF
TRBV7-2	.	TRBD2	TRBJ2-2	TGTGCCAGCACTCCGGGGGGGAAGACCGGGGAGCTGTTTTTT	CASTPGGKTGELFF
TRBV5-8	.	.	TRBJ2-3	TGTGCCAGCAGCTTGGGACTAGTAGTCACAGATACGCAGTATTTT	CASSLGLVVTDTQYF
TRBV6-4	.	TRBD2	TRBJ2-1	TGTGCCAGCAGTGACTCCGCCGGGGGGGCCTACAATGAGCAGTTCTTC	CASSDSAGGAYNEQFF
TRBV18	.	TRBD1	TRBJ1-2	TGTGCCAGCTCAGGGGACAGGGTTTATGGCTACACCTTC	CASSGDRVYGYTF
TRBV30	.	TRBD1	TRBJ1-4	TGTGCCTGGAGTACAGGGGTAGGGGAAAAACTGTTTTTT	CAWSTGVGEKLFF
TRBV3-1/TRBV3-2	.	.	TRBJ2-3	TGTGCCAGCAGCCAAGATCTGAGCGCCTCTAGCACAGATACGCAGTATTTT	CASSQDLSASSTDTQYF
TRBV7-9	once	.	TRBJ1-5	TGTGCCAGCAGCTTAGCGACAGGTGGAAATCAGCCCCAGCATTTT	CASSLATGGNQPQHF
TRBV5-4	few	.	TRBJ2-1	TGTGCCAGCAGCTTGGGCGGCGGATCCTACAATGAGCAGTTCTTC	CASSLGGGSYNEQFF
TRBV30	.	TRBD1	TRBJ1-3	TGTGCCTGGGGGTCAGGACAGGGAAGCGGAAACACCATATATTTT	CAWGSGQGSGNTIYF
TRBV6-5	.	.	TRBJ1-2	TGTGCCAGCAGTTACTCTCGGCGGAACTTGGACTATGGCTACACCTTC	CASSYSRRNLDYGYTF
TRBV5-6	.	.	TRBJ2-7	TGTGCCAGCAGCTGGGGGGACTCTCACGAGCAGTACTTC	CASSWGDSHEQYF
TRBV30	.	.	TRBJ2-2	TGTGCCTGGAGTACTTACACCGGGGAGCTGTTTTTT	CAWSTYTGELFF
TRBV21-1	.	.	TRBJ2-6	.	CASSKVGTVASGANVLTF
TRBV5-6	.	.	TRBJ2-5	TGTGCCAGCAGCTTGGGAGGGTCCGGGGAGACCCAGTACTTC	CASSLGGSGETQYF
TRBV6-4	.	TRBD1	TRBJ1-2	TGTGCCAGCAGTGACAACAGGGGGGATGGCTACACCTTC	CASSDNRGDGYTF